Listed below are T cell receptor beta chains from one sample, sequenced in a study of T cell changes during pregnancy in multiple sclerosis. Assay used: immunoSEQ multiplex PCR; TCRdb lists only in-frame clones, some missing. The data hold more than 85,000 clones, with 94% observed a single time. The starting material was peripheral blood, obtained after pregnancy. These receptors all stem from a female donor in good health, enrolled as a control in a pregnancy study. Both conserved end residues are part of each CDR3. The D gene is left open where the match is weak. Rows give clone size only sometimes, using once, few, many, or a class for an expanded clone.

TRBJ2-7 - - TRBV18 CASSTDSTTYEQYF TGTGCCAGCTCCACTGACAGTACTACCTACGAGCAGTACTTC
TRBJ2-7 TRBD1 - TRBV6-5 CASSYSVLSGGYEQYF TGTGCCAGCAGTTACTCCGTCTTATCAGGGGGCTACGAGCAGTACTTC
TRBJ1-5 - - TRBV7-2 CASSPGISNQPQHF TGTGCCAGCAGCCCAGGGATTAGCAATCAGCCCCAGCATTTT
TRBJ2-5 - - TRBV5-4 CASSWQGTQETQYF TGTGCCAGCAGCTGGCAGGGGACCCAAGAGACCCAGTACTTC
TRBJ2-2 - - TRBV4-1 CASSQGSSNTGELFF TGCGCCAGCAGCCAAGGTAGCTCGAACACCGGGGAGCTGTTTTTT
TRBJ2-7 TRBD1 - TRBV27 CASSLRRQGAHEQYF TGTGCCAGCAGTTTAAGGAGACAGGGGGCCCACGAGCAGTACTTC
TRBJ1-2 - - TRBV25-1 CASSEEGTFGNAGYTF TGTGCCAGCAGTGAAGAGGGGACATTTGGGAACGCGGGCTACACCTTC
TRBJ2-1 - - TRBV6-4 CASSDEAGNYEQFF TGTGCCAGCAGTGACGAGGCAGGGAATTATGAGCAGTTCTTC
TRBJ2-7 TRBD2 - TRBV29-1 CSVVRLAGSEQYF TGCAGCGTTGTGAGGTTAGCGGGAAGCGAGCAGTACTTC
TRBJ2-1 TRBD2 - TRBV5-8 CASSPGLAGGEDEQFF TGTGCCAGCAGCCCAGGACTAGCGGGAGGAGAGGATGAGCAGTTCTTC
TRBJ1-1 - - TRBV5-1 CASSGLPRGEGTEAFF TGCGCCAGCAGCGGCCTACCCAGGGGTGAGGGCACTGAAGCTTTCTTT
TRBJ2-1 - - TRBV27 CASSLGTGSSYNEQFF TGTGCCAGCAGTTTAGGAACAGGGAGCTCCTACAATGAGCAGTTCTTC
TRBJ2-7 - - TRBV6-6 CASSQTRRRNEQYF TGTGCCAGCAGTCAGACGAGGCGTAGGAACGAGCAGTACTTC
TRBJ2-3 - - TRBV2 CASSVGLGQSTDTQYF TGTGCCAGCAGTGTGGGTTTGGGACAAAGCACAGATACGCAGTATTTT
TRBJ2-3 - - TRBV27 CASSRFPDTQYF TGTGCCAGTTCCAGATTCCCAGATACGCAGTATTTT
TRBJ2-7 TRBD1 - TRBV2 CASRGQGPYF TGTGCCAGCCGCGGACAGGGGCCTTACTTC
TRBJ2-2 TRBD2 once TRBV28 CASTIAGGSTGELFF TGTGCCAGCACCATAGCGGGAGGGAGCACCGGGGAGCTGTTTTTT
TRBJ1-2 - - TRBV4-2 CASREGEDYGYTF TGTGCCAGCAGGGAGGGAGAGGACTATGGCTACACCTTC
TRBJ1-5 - few TRBV6-1 CASSDWFGVSQPQHF TGTGCCAGCAGTGACTGGTTCGGGGTTAGTCAGCCCCAGCATTTT
TRBJ2-1 TRBD2 - TRBV7-2 CASSLFSGSSYNEQFF TGTGCCAGCAGCTTATTCAGCGGGAGCTCCTACAATGAGCAGTTCTTC
TRBJ2-7 TRBD2 - TRBV7-2 CASSPGAGLAVYEQYF TGTGCCAGCAGCCCAGGAGCGGGACTAGCGGTCTACGAGCAGTACTTC
TRBJ1-2 TRBD1 - TRBV7-2 CASSLVAGGLYGYTF TGTGCCAGCAGCTTAGTGGCAGGGGGGCTCTATGGCTACACCTTC
TRBJ1-2 - - TRBV2 CASSPDTNYGYTF TGTGCCAGCAGCCCGGACACCAACTATGGCTACACCTTC
TRBJ1-4 - - TRBV19 CASSIGQGVATNEKLFF TGTGCCAGTAGTATAGGGCAGGGTGTGGCGACTAATGAAAAACTGTTTTTT
TRBJ2-5 TRBD1 - TRBV4-1 CASSQDEGAWETQYF TGCGCCAGCAGCCAAGATGAGGGGGCTTGGGAGACCCAGTACTTC
TRBJ2-2 - - TRBV2 CASSLDSNTGELFF TGTGCCAGCAGTCTCGACAGCAACACCGGGGAGCTGTTTTTT
TRBJ2-1 TRBD2 once TRBV6-4 CASSLGTSGYNEQFF TGTGCCAGCAGTCTCGGGACTAGCGGTTACAATGAGCAGTTCTTC
TRBJ2-6 - once TRBV25-1 CASSESGVGGANVLTF TGTGCCAGCAGTGAATCCGGGGTTGGTGGGGCCAACGTCCTGACTTTC
TRBJ2-1 TRBD1 - TRBV5-1 CASSPRSDRTEQFF TGCGCCAGCAGCCCCCGATCGGACAGGACGGAGCAGTTCTTC
TRBJ1-1 - - TRBV20-1 CSAGGLREAFF TGCAGTGCTGGGGGGTTACGTGAAGCTTTCTTT
TRBJ1-2 - - TRBV29-1 CSVGGLGGYTF TGCAGCGTCGGGGGACTAGGGGGCTACACCTTC